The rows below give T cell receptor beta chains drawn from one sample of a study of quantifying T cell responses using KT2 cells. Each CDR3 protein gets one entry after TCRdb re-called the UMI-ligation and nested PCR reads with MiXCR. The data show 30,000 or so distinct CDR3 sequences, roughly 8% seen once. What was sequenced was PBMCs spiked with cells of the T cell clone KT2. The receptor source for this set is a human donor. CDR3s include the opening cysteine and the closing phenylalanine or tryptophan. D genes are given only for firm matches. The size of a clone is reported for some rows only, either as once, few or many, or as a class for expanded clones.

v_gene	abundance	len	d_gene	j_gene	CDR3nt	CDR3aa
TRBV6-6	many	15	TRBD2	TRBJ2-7	TGTGCCAGCAGTTCCCAAGCGGGAGAAGTCTCCGAGCAGTACTTC	CASSSQAGEVSEQYF
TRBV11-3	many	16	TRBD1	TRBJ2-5	TGTGCCAGCAGTCCGGGACAGGGGGCGATCGGGGAGACCCAGTACTTC	CASSPGQGAIGETQYF
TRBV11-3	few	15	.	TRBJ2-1	TGTGCCAGCAGCTTAGACGGGCAACCCTACAATGAGCAGTTCTTC	CASSLDGQPYNEQFF
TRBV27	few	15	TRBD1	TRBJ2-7	TGTGCCAGCAGTATCACAGGGGGCGCGTCCTACGAGCAGTACTTC	CASSITGGASYEQYF
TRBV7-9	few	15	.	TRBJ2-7	TGTGCCAGCAGCTTAACAGGGAGCGGGATTAAGGAGCAGTACTTC	CASSLTGSGIKEQYF
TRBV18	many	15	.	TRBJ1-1	TGTGCCAGCTCACCCTTAAGGGGGACGAACACTGAAGCTTTCTTT	CASSPLRGTNTEAFF
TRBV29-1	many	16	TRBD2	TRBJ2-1	TGCAGCGTTGAGACGACTAGCGGGAGGATGGGCAATGAGCAGTTCTTC	CSVETTSGRMGNEQFF
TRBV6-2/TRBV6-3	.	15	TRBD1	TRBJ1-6	TGTGCCAGCAGTTCACGACAGGGGTTCGGTTCACCCCTCCACTTT	CASSSRQGFGSPLHF
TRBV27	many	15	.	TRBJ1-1	TGTGCCAGCAGTTTTGGCCCTGGGCAGAGCACTGAAGCTTTCTTT	CASSFGPGQSTEAFF
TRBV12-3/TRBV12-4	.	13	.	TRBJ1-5	TGTGCCAGCAGCAGTGGTAGCAATCAGCCCCAGCATTTT	CASSSGSNQPQHF
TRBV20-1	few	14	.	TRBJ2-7	TGCAGTGGGACCTCTGGGAGAGGGTTACTGGAGCAGTACTTC	CSGTSGRGLLEQYF
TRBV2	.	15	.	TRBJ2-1	TGTGCCAGCAGTGTTGAGGATAGCTCCTACAATGAGCAGTTCTTC	CASSVEDSSYNEQFF
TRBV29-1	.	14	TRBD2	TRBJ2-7	TGCAGCGTTGATATCGGGGGGGGGAGCGACGAGCAGTACTTC	CSVDIGGGSDEQYF
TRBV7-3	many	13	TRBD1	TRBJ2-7	TGTGCCAGCAGCCCAAGGACAGGGTACGAGCAGTACTTC	CASSPRTGYEQYF
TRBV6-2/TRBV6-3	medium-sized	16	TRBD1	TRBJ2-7	TGTGCCAGCACCTCTTTTGGTACAGGGGTCACCTACGAGCAGTACTTC	CASTSFGTGVTYEQYF
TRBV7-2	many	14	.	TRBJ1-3	TGTGCCAGCAGCCCTCTACTCTCTGGAAACACCATATATTTT	CASSPLLSGNTIYF
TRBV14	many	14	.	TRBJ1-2	TGTGCCAGCAGCTTAACAGGGAAGACGGGCGGCTACACCTTC	CASSLTGKTGGYTF
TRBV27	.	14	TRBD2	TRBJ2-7	TGTGCCAGCAGCCAGAGCGGGAGAGGGTCGGAGCAGTACTTC	CASSQSGRGSEQYF
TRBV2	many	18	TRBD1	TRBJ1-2	TGTGCCAGCAGTTGGACCGGGACAGGGTTCTTGTCTCCCTATGGCTACACCTTC	CASSWTGTGFLSPYGYTF
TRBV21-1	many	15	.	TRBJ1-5	TGTGCCAGCAGCTCGGGACGGTATAGCAATCAGCCCCAGCATTTT	CASSSGRYSNQPQHF
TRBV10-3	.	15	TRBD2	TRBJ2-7	TGTGCCATCAGTCCCGGACTAGCGAACTCCTACGAGCAGTACTTC	CAISPGLANSYEQYF
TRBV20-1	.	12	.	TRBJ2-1	TGCAGTGCTAGAGAGGCGGGCAATGAGCAGTTCTTC	CSAREAGNEQFF
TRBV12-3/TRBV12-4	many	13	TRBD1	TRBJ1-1	TGTGCCAGCAGGGGACAGGGGCCGCCTGAAGCTTTCTTT	CASRGQGPPEAFF
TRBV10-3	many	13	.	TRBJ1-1	TGTGCCATTTGTCGGGGGGTGAACACTGAAGCTTTCTTT	CAICRGVNTEAFF
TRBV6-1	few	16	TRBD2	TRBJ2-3	TGTGCCAGCAGTGAATGGTACGCGGGAGACACAGATACGCAGTATTTT	CASSEWYAGDTDTQYF
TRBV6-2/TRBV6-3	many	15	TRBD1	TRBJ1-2	TGTGCCAGCAGTGATGCCGGGACAGGGCACGGTGGCTACACCTTC	CASSDAGTGHGGYTF
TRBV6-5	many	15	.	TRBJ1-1	TGTGCCAGCAGTTATCAGGTGGGAACTAACACTGAAGCTTTCTTT	CASSYQVGTNTEAFF
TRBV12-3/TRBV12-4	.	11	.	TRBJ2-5	TGTGCCAGCAGTACAAAAGAGACCCAGTACTTC	CASSTKETQYF
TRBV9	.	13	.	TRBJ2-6	TGTGCCAGCAGCGTCTCTGGGGCCAACGTCCTGACTTTC	CASSVSGANVLTF
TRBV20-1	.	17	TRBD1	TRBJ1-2	TGCAGTGCCACCCAAAAGACAGGGCAAGGTGCTAACTATGGCTACACCTTC	CSATQKTGQGANYGYTF
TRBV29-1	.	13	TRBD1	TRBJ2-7	TGCAGCGTTGCGGTCGCAGGGGGCGTCGAGCAGTACTTC	CSVAVAGGVEQYF
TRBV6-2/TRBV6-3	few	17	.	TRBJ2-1	TGTGCCAGCAGTTACATCGCCCCTAGCGTCCCCTACAATGAGCAGTTCTTC	CASSYIAPSVPYNEQFF
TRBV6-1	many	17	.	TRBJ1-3	TGTGCCAGCAGTGATTATGTCAGGGCGAACTCTGGAAACACCATATATTTT	CASSDYVRANSGNTIYF
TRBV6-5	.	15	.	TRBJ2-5	TGTGCCAGCAGTCGTCGGGGGGCCCCACAAGAGACCCAGTACTTC	CASSRRGAPQETQYF
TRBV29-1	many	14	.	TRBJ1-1	TGCAGCGGGGGAGGAGGCGTTTCGGGCACTGAAGCTTTCTTT	CSGGGGVSGTEAFF
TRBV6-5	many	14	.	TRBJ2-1	TGTGCCAGCAGTTCACAGGGTGCCGGGAATGAGCAGTTCTTC	CASSSQGAGNEQFF
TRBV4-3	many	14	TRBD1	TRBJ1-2	TGCGCCAGCAGCCAACAGTCAGGGGGGTATGGCTACACCTTC	CASSQQSGGYGYTF